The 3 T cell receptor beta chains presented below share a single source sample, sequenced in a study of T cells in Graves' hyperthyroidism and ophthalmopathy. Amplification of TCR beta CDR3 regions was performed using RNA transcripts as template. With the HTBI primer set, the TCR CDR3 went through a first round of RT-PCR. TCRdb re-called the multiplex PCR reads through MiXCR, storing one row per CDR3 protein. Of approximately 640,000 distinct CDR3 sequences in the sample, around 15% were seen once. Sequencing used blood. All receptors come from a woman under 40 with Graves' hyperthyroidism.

The CDR3 DNA is TGTGCCAGCAGCCCCGTGGGACTAGCGGGAGCAGGTGAGCAGTTCTTC. It specifies CASSPVGLAGAGEQFF. The chain uses TRBV27 and TRBJ2-1; 14 bases match TRBD2. The CDR3 spans 16 residues. Germline CDR1 is MNHEY and CDR2 is SMNVEV (reference sequence). V was pared by 6 bases and J by 9 bases, with 10 bases of the junction left unmatched.

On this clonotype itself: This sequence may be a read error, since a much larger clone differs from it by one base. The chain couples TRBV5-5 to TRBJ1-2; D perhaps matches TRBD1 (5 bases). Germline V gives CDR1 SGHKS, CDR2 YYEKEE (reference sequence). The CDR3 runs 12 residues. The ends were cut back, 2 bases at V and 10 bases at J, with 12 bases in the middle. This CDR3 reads CASSFRGSDYTF. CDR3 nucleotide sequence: TGTGCCAGCAGCTTCCGGGGGTCTGACTACACCTTC. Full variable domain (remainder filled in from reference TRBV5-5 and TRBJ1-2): DAGVTQSPTHLIKTRGQQVTLRCSPISGHKSVSWYQQVLGQGPQFIFQYYEKEERGRGNFPDRFSARQFPNYSSELNVNALLLGDSALYLCASSFRGSDYTFGSGTRLTVV.

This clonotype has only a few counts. CDR3 nucleotide sequence: TGTGCCAGTAGACCCGGGAGGGGACGATCCTACGAGCAGTACTTC. Translation gives CASRPGRGRSYEQYF. The chain employs TRBV19 and TRBJ2-7, with 8 bases fitting TRBD2. Trimming removed 6 bases from V and 1 base from J; junction bases left unmatched: 8. CDR3 size: 15 residues. CDR1 LNHDA and CDR2 SQIVND come from the germline V gene (reference sequence).